The T cell receptor (beta chain) under discussion was sequenced for a study of regulatory dendritic cells for organ transplantation. Study summary: Regulatory dendritic cells came from monocytes given vitamin D3 and IL-10. Day 6 dendritic cell cultures were stimulated with LPS. The study's findings and limits: Memory CD8+ clonal expansion seemed more limited with regulatory than mature dendritic cells. Resting memory CD8+ T cells held the most alloreactive clonotypes.

Allogeneic regulatory or mature dendritic cells were co-cultured for approximately 5 days with CFSE-labeled sorted T cells at 1:10. TCRdb's copy holds only in-frame clones and misses some; the assay was immunoSEQ multiplex PCR. The sample lists approximately 18,000 clones, around 85% occurring once. Comments on this clone: Its antigen is still unknown.

The CDR3 runs 14 residues. The V gene lost 5 bases and the J gene lost 0 bases, with 10 bases spanning the gap. Germline assignment: CDR1 SGHTA and CDR2 FQGTGA. The genes are TRBV7-3 and TRBJ1-1, with D possibly TRBD1 on 6 matching bases. Material: memory CD4+ T cells from blood cultured with regulatory dendritic cells. Subset in this sample: CD45RO+ memory T cells. The sequence was collected from a human donor in good health. CDR3 in DNA: TGTGCCAGCAGCCCAACAGGGATGAACACTGAAGCTTTCTTT. Translation gives CASSPTGMNTEAFF.